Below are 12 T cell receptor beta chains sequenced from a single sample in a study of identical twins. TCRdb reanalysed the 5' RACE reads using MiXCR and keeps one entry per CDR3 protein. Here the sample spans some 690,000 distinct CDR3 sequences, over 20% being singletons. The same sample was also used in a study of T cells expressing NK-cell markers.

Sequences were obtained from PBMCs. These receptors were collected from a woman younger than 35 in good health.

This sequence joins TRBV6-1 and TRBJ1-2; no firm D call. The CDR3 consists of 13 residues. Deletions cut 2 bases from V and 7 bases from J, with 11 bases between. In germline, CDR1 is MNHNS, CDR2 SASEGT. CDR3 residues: CASSESGIGGYTF. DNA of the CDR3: TGTGCCAGCAGTGAATCGGGTATCGGTGGCTACACCTTC.

CDR3 sequence reads: CASSLSRTGSYEQYF. CDR3 DNA: TGTGCCAGCTCACTTTCGCGGACAGGATCCTACGAGCAGTACTTC. V is TRBV18 and J is TRBJ2-7; TRBD1 aligns across 7 bases. V dropped 4 bases and J dropped 1; count of bases not matched to a gene: 7. Germline V gene data show CDR1 as KGHSH and CDR2 as LQKENI. This CDR3 has 15 amino acids.

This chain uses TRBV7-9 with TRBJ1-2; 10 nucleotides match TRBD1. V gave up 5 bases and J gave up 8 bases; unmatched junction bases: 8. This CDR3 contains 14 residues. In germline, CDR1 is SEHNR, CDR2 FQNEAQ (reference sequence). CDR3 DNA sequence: TGTGCCAGCAGCCTGACAGGGGGCTCGGGGGGCTACACCTTC. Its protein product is CASSLTGGSGGYTF.

CDR3 amino acids: CSARDRARGTGELFF. CDR3 sequence (DNA): TGCAGTGCTAGAGATCGGGCTAGAGGTACCGGGGAGCTGTTTTTT. The J gene is TRBJ2-2, the V gene TRBV20-1; no firm D call. Germline loops: CDR1 DFQATT, CDR2 SNEGSKA (reference sequence). The V and J ends lost 0 bases and 5 bases respectively, with 13 bases between them. The CDR3 is 15 residues long.

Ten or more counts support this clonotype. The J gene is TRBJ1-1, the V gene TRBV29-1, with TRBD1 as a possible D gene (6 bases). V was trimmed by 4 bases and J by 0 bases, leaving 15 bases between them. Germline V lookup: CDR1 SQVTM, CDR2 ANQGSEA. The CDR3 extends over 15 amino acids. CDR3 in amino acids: CSVVRQGSMNTEAFF. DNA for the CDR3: TGCAGCGTTGTAAGGCAGGGGAGCATGAACACTGAAGCTTTCTTT.

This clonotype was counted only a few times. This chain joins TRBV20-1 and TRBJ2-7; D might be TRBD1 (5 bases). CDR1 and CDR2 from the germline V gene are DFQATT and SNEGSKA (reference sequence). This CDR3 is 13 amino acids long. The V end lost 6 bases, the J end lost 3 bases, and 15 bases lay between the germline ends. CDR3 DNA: TGCAGTGCCCGGACAACAGAATACTACGAGCAGTACTTC. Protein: CSARTTEYYEQYF.

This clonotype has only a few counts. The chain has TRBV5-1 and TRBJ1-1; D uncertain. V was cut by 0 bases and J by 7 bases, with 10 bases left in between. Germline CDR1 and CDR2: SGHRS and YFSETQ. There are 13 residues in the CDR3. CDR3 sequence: CASSLAGRLEAFF. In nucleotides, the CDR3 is TGCGCCAGCAGCTTGGCCGGGAGGCTTGAAGCTTTCTTT.

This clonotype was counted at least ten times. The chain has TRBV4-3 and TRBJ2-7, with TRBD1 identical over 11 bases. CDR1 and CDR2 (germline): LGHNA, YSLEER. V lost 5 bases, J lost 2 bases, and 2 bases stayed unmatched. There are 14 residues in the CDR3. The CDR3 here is CASSAGQGAYEQYF. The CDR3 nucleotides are TGCGCCAGCAGCGCGGGACAGGGGGCCTACGAGCAGTACTTC.

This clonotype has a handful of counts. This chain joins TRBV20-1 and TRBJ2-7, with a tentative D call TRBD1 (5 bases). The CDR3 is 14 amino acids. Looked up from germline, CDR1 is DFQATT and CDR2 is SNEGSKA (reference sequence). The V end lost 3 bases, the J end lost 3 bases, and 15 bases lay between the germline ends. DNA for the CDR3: TGCAGTGCTAGGGTCCCGGTTAGGGGCTACGAGCAGTACTTC. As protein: CSARVPVRGYEQYF.

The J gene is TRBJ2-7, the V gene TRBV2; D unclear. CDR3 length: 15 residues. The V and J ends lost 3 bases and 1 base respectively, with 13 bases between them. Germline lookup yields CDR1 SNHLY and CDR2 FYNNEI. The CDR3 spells CASSDFGMGSYEQYF. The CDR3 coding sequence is TGTGCCAGCAGTGATTTCGGCATGGGATCCTACGAGCAGTACTTC.

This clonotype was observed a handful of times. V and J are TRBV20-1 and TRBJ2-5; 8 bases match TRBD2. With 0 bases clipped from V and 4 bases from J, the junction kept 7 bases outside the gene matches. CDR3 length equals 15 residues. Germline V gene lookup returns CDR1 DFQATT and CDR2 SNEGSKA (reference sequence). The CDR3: CSARDYGRAGETQYF. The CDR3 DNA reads TGCAGTGCTAGAGATTACGGGAGGGCCGGAGAGACCCAGTACTTC.

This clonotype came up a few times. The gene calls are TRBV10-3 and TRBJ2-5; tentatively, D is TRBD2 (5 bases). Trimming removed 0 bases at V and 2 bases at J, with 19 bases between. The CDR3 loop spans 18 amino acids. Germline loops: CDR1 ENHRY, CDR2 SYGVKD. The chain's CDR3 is CAISESILVGAAQETQYF. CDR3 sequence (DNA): TGTGCCATCAGTGAGTCGATACTGGTTGGAGCGGCACAAGAGACCCAGTACTTC.